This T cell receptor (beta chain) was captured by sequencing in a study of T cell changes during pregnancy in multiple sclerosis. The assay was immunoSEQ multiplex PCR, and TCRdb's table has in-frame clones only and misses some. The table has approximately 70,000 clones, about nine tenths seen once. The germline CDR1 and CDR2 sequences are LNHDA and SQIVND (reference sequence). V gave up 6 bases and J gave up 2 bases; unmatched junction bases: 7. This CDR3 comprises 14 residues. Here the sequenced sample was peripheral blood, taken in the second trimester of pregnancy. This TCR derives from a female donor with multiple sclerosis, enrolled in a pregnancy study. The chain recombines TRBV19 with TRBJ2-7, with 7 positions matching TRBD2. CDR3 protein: CASRSSGETYEQYF. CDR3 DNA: TGTGCCAGTAGGTCCAGCGGGGAGACCTACGAGCAGTACTTC.